This T cell receptor (beta chain) is drawn from a study of neurological immune-mediated disorders. Study observations and caveats: No CDR3 amino acid sequences were shared by expanded clones across subjects, suggesting private repertoires in all groups.

This clonotype showed up many times. Its specificity is unknown. TCRdb re-derived calls from the 5' RACE reads in MiXCR, one entry per CDR3 protein. The profile covers 35,000 to 50,000 distinct CDR3 sequences, with 2% to 3% appearing a single time and less than 2.5% taken by the ten largest. The germline V gene encodes CDR1 SGHTA and CDR2 FQGNSA. Trimming left V 5 bases short and J 0 bases short, with 14 bases between. CDR3 length: 16 amino acids. This clonotype originated in a man aged 45-65 years with multiple sclerosis. The source material was PBMCs. The chain joins TRBV7-2 to TRBJ1-3, with no clear D. The DNA of the CDR3 is TGTGCCAGCAGCCTGACCTACAGCATCTCTGGAAACACCATATATTTT. Translated, it gives CASSLTYSISGNTIYF.